These 7 T cell receptor beta chains originate from one sample sequenced in a study of HIV-infected children after antiretroviral therapy interruption. The treatment denotes: PENTA 11 planned treatment interruption arm or continuous ART arm. RNA-based 3' RACE libraries used unique molecular identifiers. MiXCR was run by TCRdb on the 3' RACE reads, yielding one entry per CDR3 protein. The sample consists of about 83,000 distinct CDR3 sequences, roughly 6.7% of them appearing once. The sequences come from CD45RA+ CD4+ T cells from PBMCs, pooled from several time points, collected from a donor given antiretroviral therapy, either interrupted or continuous. The subset denotes: naive CD4+ CD45RA+ CD45RO- T cells. These receptors came from a pool of human donors with HIV.

This clonotype was observed at least ten times. CDR3 loop: CASKGGVKGTEAFF. The CDR3, as DNA: TGTGCCAGCAAGGGGGGGGTGAAGGGGACTGAAGCTTTCTTT. The chain combines TRBV28 with TRBJ1-1; possibly TRBD1 for D (6 bases). The CDR3 spans 14 residues. V was clipped by 7 bases and J by 5 bases, with 17 bases between them. In germline, CDR1 is MDHEN, CDR2 SYDVKM. Full variable domain (rest looked up from reference TRBV28 and TRBJ1-1): DVKVTQSSRYLVKRTGEKVFLECVQDMDHENMFWYRQDPGLGLRLIYFSYDVKMKEKGDIPEGYSVSREKKERFSLILESASTNQTSMYLCASKGGVKGTEAFFGQGTRLTVV.

This clonotype was counted ten times or more. The gene calls are TRBV20-1 and TRBJ1-2; possibly TRBD1 for D (6 bases). Germline CDR1 reads DFQATT; CDR2 reads SNEGSKA (reference sequence). The CDR3 runs 13 residues. Trimming took 3 bases from V and 4 from J, leaving 12 bases between them. The CDR3 DNA reads TGCAGTGCTAGCTCACAGGGAGGCTATGGCTACACCTTC. It is translated as CSASSQGGYGYTF.

The V and J genes are TRBV12-3 or TRBV12-4 and TRBJ2-6; D is perhaps TRBD2 (6 bases). This CDR3 spans 15 amino acids. V lost 5 bases to trimming and J lost 2 bases, with 10 bases between them. CDR3 protein: CASSATSTGANVLTF. The CDR3 nucleotides are TGTGCCAGCAGTGCTACTAGCACTGGGGCCAACGTCCTGACTTTC.

As regards this clonotype: Possible read error: a much larger clone is one base away. The chain combines TRBV29-1 with TRBJ1-1; TRBD1 matches at 8 bases. This CDR3 is built from 13 residues. The J segment lost 3 bases and the V segment lost 6 bases, leaving 6 bases of the junction unmatched. Germline-derived CDR1 and CDR2 are SQVTM and ANQGSEA. DNA of the CDR3: TGCAGCGTCCAACAGGGGGGAGACACTGAAGCTTTCTTT. Residues: CSVQQGGDTEAFF.

This clonotype was detected only a few times. V usage is TRBV29-1 and J usage is TRBJ2-2; 8 bases agree with TRBD1. V gave up 6 bases and J gave up 4 bases; unmatched junction bases: 4. CDR1 and CDR2 (germline): SQVTM, ANQGSEA. The CDR3 spans 13 residues. CDR3 protein: CSVVRGLTGELFF. The CDR3 DNA is TGCAGCGTGGTCAGGGGGCTCACCGGGGAGCTGTTTTTT.

This clonotype was recorded at least ten times. V gene TRBV7-9 combines with J gene TRBJ1-6, with 8 bases identical to TRBD1. This CDR3 has 17 amino acids. J lost 10 bases, V lost 3 bases, and 14 bases had no gene match. Germline V gives CDR1 SEHNR, CDR2 FQNEAQ (reference sequence). CDR3 bases: TGTGCCAGCAGCTTTTGGTCCGGGACAGGTGAACGGTCACCCCTCCACTTT. Its translation is CASSFWSGTGERSPLHF.

This clonotype was seen more than once but under ten times. The chain couples TRBV7-2 to TRBJ1-2; 9 bases are a match to TRBD1. CDR3 length equals 14 residues. V gave up 5 bases and J gave up 8 bases; unmatched junction bases: 9. CDR1 and CDR2 (germline): SGHTA, FQGNSA. This CDR3 is CASSPKPGQGGYTF. The CDR3 nucleotides are TGTGCCAGCAGCCCGAAGCCGGGACAGGGAGGCTACACCTTC.